This is a list of T cell receptor beta chains from one sample in a study of a mutant IDH1 vaccine in newly diagnosed glioma. TCRdb keeps only in-frame clones here, not all; method: immunoSEQ multiplex PCR. The sample holds over 25,000 clones, around 85% seen once. The specimen was PBMCs, collected from a glioma patient treated with radiotherapy, temozolomide or both. All receptors derive from a woman between 40 and 50 years old with glioma. Both conserved end residues are part of each CDR3. Each record gives: V gene, clone size, J gene, D gene, CDR3 DNA, CDR3 protein. D genes are given only for firm matches. Part of the rows lack a size; the others show once, few, many or a class for expanded clones.

v_call: TRBV27; clone_size: .; j_call: TRBJ1-1; d_call: TRBD1; cdr3_nt: TGTGCCAGCAGTTCCGACAGGGGATACACTGAAGCTTTCTTT; cdr3_aa: CASSSDRGYTEAFF
v_call: TRBV7-2; clone_size: .; j_call: TRBJ2-1; d_call: TRBD1; cdr3_nt: TGTGCCAGCAGCCCGGGACAGGGTAATGTCCCCGAGCAGTTCTTC; cdr3_aa: CASSPGQGNVPEQFF
v_call: TRBV19; clone_size: once; j_call: TRBJ2-3; d_call: TRBD2; cdr3_nt: TGTGCCAGTAGCGGGAGGGGCACAGATACGCAGTATTTT; cdr3_aa: CASSGRGTDTQYF
v_call: TRBV14; clone_size: .; j_call: TRBJ2-3; d_call: TRBD1; cdr3_nt: TGTGCCAGCAGCCGCGAACCGACAGGGATAGCGCAGTATTTT; cdr3_aa: CASSREPTGIAQYF
v_call: TRBV5-5; clone_size: once; j_call: TRBJ2-2; d_call: .; cdr3_nt: TGTGCCAGCAGCTTTTTTGCGGTAACCAACACCGGGGAGCTGTTTTTT; cdr3_aa: CASSFFAVTNTGELFF
v_call: TRBV7-9; clone_size: .; j_call: TRBJ1-6; d_call: .; cdr3_nt: TGTGCCAGCAGCGAGGGAATCTCACCCCTCCACTTT; cdr3_aa: CASSEGISPLHF
v_call: TRBV5-1; clone_size: .; j_call: TRBJ2-7; d_call: TRBD1; cdr3_nt: TGCGCCAGCCGTAGTGGGACAGATCTCTACGAGCAGTACTTC; cdr3_aa: CASRSGTDLYEQYF
v_call: TRBV6-1; clone_size: .; j_call: TRBJ1-1; d_call: .; cdr3_nt: TGTGCCAGCAGACCAACAGGAGCGAACACTGAAGCTTTCTTT; cdr3_aa: CASRPTGANTEAFF
v_call: TRBV5-6; clone_size: .; j_call: TRBJ1-5; d_call: .; cdr3_nt: TGTGCCAGCAGCTCTTATAGGGAGCCCCAGCATTTT; cdr3_aa: CASSSYREPQHF
v_call: TRBV5-6; clone_size: .; j_call: TRBJ2-3; d_call: .; cdr3_nt: TGTGCCAGCAGCTTGGACGCTTGGAGCACAGATACGCAGTATTTT; cdr3_aa: CASSLDAWSTDTQYF
v_call: TRBV6-5; clone_size: .; j_call: TRBJ1-1; d_call: .; cdr3_nt: TGTGCCAGCAGTTATTACAGTTCCTCGACCGAAGCTTTCTTT; cdr3_aa: CASSYYSSSTEAFF
v_call: TRBV5-1; clone_size: .; j_call: TRBJ2-5; d_call: TRBD2; cdr3_nt: TGCGCCAGCAGCTTGAGACCCGGGACTAGCGGGGGGGCTGGAGAGACCCAGTACTTC; cdr3_aa: CASSLRPGTSGGAGETQYF
v_call: TRBV7-9; clone_size: once; j_call: TRBJ1-1; d_call: .; cdr3_nt: TGTGCCAGCAGCCTGGGACTAAATGAAGCTTTCTTT; cdr3_aa: CASSLGLNEAFF
v_call: TRBV5-6; clone_size: .; j_call: TRBJ1-2; d_call: .; cdr3_nt: TGTGCCAGCAGCCCCCAAGCAGGGGAGGGTGGCTACACCTTC; cdr3_aa: CASSPQAGEGGYTF
v_call: TRBV5-6; clone_size: .; j_call: TRBJ1-6; d_call: TRBD1; cdr3_nt: TGTGCCAGCAGCCTCGGGACAGGGGATTCACCCCTCCACTTT; cdr3_aa: CASSLGTGDSPLHF
v_call: TRBV15; clone_size: .; j_call: TRBJ1-5; d_call: .; cdr3_nt: TGTGCCACCAGCAGAGAATGGGGCGACAATCAGCCCCAGCATTTT; cdr3_aa: CATSREWGDNQPQHF
v_call: TRBV7-8; clone_size: .; j_call: TRBJ2-7; d_call: .; cdr3_nt: TGTGCCAGCAGCTTAGGGTCGATAGCCAGTTCCTACGAGCAGTACTTC; cdr3_aa: CASSLGSIASSYEQYF
v_call: TRBV9; clone_size: .; j_call: TRBJ2-1; d_call: TRBD2; cdr3_nt: TGTGCCAGCAGCTCGGCGGGAGGGCTCTACAATGAGCAGTTCTTC; cdr3_aa: CASSSAGGLYNEQFF
v_call: TRBV5-1; clone_size: .; j_call: TRBJ1-1; d_call: .; cdr3_nt: TGCGCCAGCAGCAGGGGGGGAACGATGAACACTGAAGCTTTCTTT; cdr3_aa: CASSRGGTMNTEAFF
v_call: TRBV2; clone_size: .; j_call: TRBJ1-2; d_call: TRBD1; cdr3_nt: TGTGCCAGCATCGAGGACAGGAATCTATGGCGGTACACCTTC; cdr3_aa: CASIEDRNLWRYTF
v_call: TRBV7-9; clone_size: once; j_call: TRBJ2-7; d_call: .; cdr3_nt: TGTGCCAGCAGCTTAGCGTCCGGGCCGAACCCCTACGAGCAGTACTTC; cdr3_aa: CASSLASGPNPYEQYF
v_call: TRBV5-1; clone_size: .; j_call: TRBJ1-1; d_call: TRBD1; cdr3_nt: TGCGCCAGCAGCTTCGACACAGGGGGGGGCACTGAAGCTTTCTTT; cdr3_aa: CASSFDTGGGTEAFF
v_call: TRBV25-1; clone_size: .; j_call: TRBJ1-2; d_call: TRBD1; cdr3_nt: TGTGCCAGCAGTGGGGGACAGGTTAACTATGGCTACACCTTC; cdr3_aa: CASSGGQVNYGYTF
v_call: TRBV19; clone_size: .; j_call: TRBJ1-2; d_call: .; cdr3_nt: TGTGCCAGTAGTATAGCCTCTTCTAACTATGGCTACACCTTC; cdr3_aa: CASSIASSNYGYTF
v_call: TRBV4-1; clone_size: .; j_call: TRBJ2-5; d_call: TRBD1; cdr3_nt: TGCGCCAGCAGCCAACAGTTACCGGGACAGGGGGTTCAAGAGACCCAGTACTTC; cdr3_aa: CASSQQLPGQGVQETQYF
v_call: TRBV10-3; clone_size: few; j_call: TRBJ1-2; d_call: TRBD1; cdr3_nt: TGTGCCATCAGTGATCGGGACAGGGGTTATGGCTACACCTTC; cdr3_aa: CAISDRDRGYGYTF
v_call: TRBV27; clone_size: .; j_call: TRBJ1-1; d_call: TRBD1; cdr3_nt: TGTGCCAGCACCCCAGGGGGCGGCACTGAAGCTTTCTTT; cdr3_aa: CASTPGGGTEAFF
v_call: TRBV30; clone_size: .; j_call: TRBJ2-5; d_call: .; cdr3_nt: TGTGCCTGGGGGCCCGGGACAACCGACCAGACCCAGTACTTC; cdr3_aa: CAWGPGTTDQTQYF
v_call: TRBV4-3; clone_size: .; j_call: TRBJ2-1; d_call: TRBD1; cdr3_nt: TGCGCCAGCAGCCAAGTACCGGACAGGGTTAATGAGCAGTTCTTC; cdr3_aa: CASSQVPDRVNEQFF
v_call: TRBV6-5; clone_size: .; j_call: TRBJ1-1; d_call: TRBD1; cdr3_nt: TGTGCCAGCAGCCCGGACAGGAGATTTAACACTGAAGCTTTCTTT; cdr3_aa: CASSPDRRFNTEAFF
v_call: TRBV2; clone_size: .; j_call: TRBJ1-2; d_call: TRBD1; cdr3_nt: TGTGCCAGCACTGGGACAGGGGGCTCCGCTGGCTACACCTTC; cdr3_aa: CASTGTGGSAGYTF
v_call: TRBV4-2; clone_size: .; j_call: TRBJ2-3; d_call: TRBD2; cdr3_nt: TGTGCCAGCAGCCAGACAAGGACTAGCGGCACAGATACGCAGTATTTT; cdr3_aa: CASSQTRTSGTDTQYF
v_call: TRBV5-4; clone_size: few; j_call: TRBJ1-1; d_call: .; cdr3_nt: TGTGCCAGCAGCTTGAGGGGGGCGGAGAACACTGAAGCTTTCTTT; cdr3_aa: CASSLRGAENTEAFF
v_call: TRBV6-4; clone_size: .; j_call: TRBJ1-2; d_call: TRBD1; cdr3_nt: TGTGCCAGCAGTGAAAGACAGGGGGGTGGCTACACCTTC; cdr3_aa: CASSERQGGGYTF
v_call: TRBV7-2; clone_size: .; j_call: TRBJ1-5; d_call: TRBD1; cdr3_nt: TGTGCCAGCAGCTTAGCCGGGACAGGGGGGCCCAATCAGCCCCAGCATTTT; cdr3_aa: CASSLAGTGGPNQPQHF
v_call: TRBV7-8; clone_size: .; j_call: TRBJ1-5; d_call: TRBD1; cdr3_nt: TGTGCCAGCAGCTTAGATCCGGGACAGGGGTATCAGCCCCAGCATTTT; cdr3_aa: CASSLDPGQGYQPQHF
v_call: TRBV27; clone_size: .; j_call: TRBJ1-5; d_call: .; cdr3_nt: TGTGCCAGCAGGTCGGACCCCTATCAGCCCCAGCATTTT; cdr3_aa: CASRSDPYQPQHF
v_call: TRBV7-9; clone_size: .; j_call: TRBJ1-2; d_call: .; cdr3_nt: TGTGCCAGCAGCTTTATGACAGGAATTCTTACCTATGGCTACACCTTC; cdr3_aa: CASSFMTGILTYGYTF
v_call: TRBV6-1; clone_size: once; j_call: TRBJ1-2; d_call: .; cdr3_nt: TGTGCCAGCAGTGAGGAACCCAGCGAGTTCAGGGACTATGGCTACACCTTC; cdr3_aa: CASSEEPSEFRDYGYTF
v_call: TRBV4-3; clone_size: .; j_call: TRBJ1-2; d_call: TRBD1; cdr3_nt: TGCGCCAGCAGCCCTTACTCGTTTGGGACAGCTAATAACTATGGCTACACCTTC; cdr3_aa: CASSPYSFGTANNYGYTF
v_call: TRBV7-8; clone_size: .; j_call: TRBJ2-7; d_call: .; cdr3_nt: TGTGCCAGCAGCCCAGGTCCGATGTACTCCTACGAGCAGTACTTC; cdr3_aa: CASSPGPMYSYEQYF
v_call: TRBV10-2; clone_size: .; j_call: TRBJ2-5; d_call: .; cdr3_nt: TGCGCCAGCAGTGGAAAAGAGACCCAGTACTTC; cdr3_aa: CASSGKETQYF
v_call: TRBV29-1; clone_size: .; j_call: TRBJ2-7; d_call: TRBD1; cdr3_nt: TGCAGCGTTGCGTGGACAGGAGACTACGAGCAGTACTTC; cdr3_aa: CSVAWTGDYEQYF
v_call: TRBV4-1; clone_size: .; j_call: TRBJ2-7; d_call: .; cdr3_nt: TGCGCCAGCAGCCCCCTAGGGGGATTTTCCTACGAGCAGTACTTC; cdr3_aa: CASSPLGGFSYEQYF
v_call: TRBV25-1; clone_size: .; j_call: TRBJ2-7; d_call: .; cdr3_nt: TGTGCCAGCAGTTTCGGCTACGAGCAGTACTTC; cdr3_aa: CASSFGYEQYF
v_call: TRBV30; clone_size: .; j_call: TRBJ2-7; d_call: .; cdr3_nt: TGTGCCTGGAGCCCAGGGTCCTGGAACGAGCAGTACTTC; cdr3_aa: CAWSPGSWNEQYF
v_call: TRBV12-1; clone_size: .; j_call: TRBJ1-1; d_call: .; cdr3_nt: TGTGCCAGCAGCTTTCCTGGCGCGGTGGTGGAAGCTTTCTTT; cdr3_aa: CASSFPGAVVEAFF